The 32 T cell receptor beta chains presented below share a single source sample, sequenced in a study of T cell clonality in common variable immunodeficiency. Assay used: immunoSEQ multiplex PCR; TCRdb lists only in-frame clones, some missing. The record lists around 16,000 clones, of which the ten most abundant hold roughly 4.4%. These TCRs' antigens remain unknown. Study-level results: Fewer deletions and N-nucleotide insertions were reportedly seen in common variable immunodeficiency TCR beta sequences.

The specimen sequenced was peripheral blood mononuclear cells. These receptors originate from a human donor with common variable immunodeficiency.

A note on this clone: The read ends 3 residues early relative to the CDR3; the germline J gene fills the gap. The gene calls are TRBV19 and TRBJ1-5; 7 bases line up with TRBD1. Germline V gene lookup returns CDR1 LNHDA and CDR2 SQIVND (reference sequence). CDR3 length equals 15 residues. The ends lost 3 bases at V and 1 base at J; junction bases unmatched: 3. The CDR3 region is CASSMGTVSNQPQHF. CDR3 DNA, as far as it was read: TGTGCCAGTAGTATGGGGACAGTAAGCAATCAGCCC.

CDR3 region: CASSLDQGQPQHF. The sequenced part of the CDR3 DNA is TGTGCCAGCAGCTTGGATCAGGGCCAGCCC. J is TRBJ1-5 and V is TRBV5-5, with D possibly being TRBD1 (5 bases). With the read ending 3 residues before the CDR3 end, the germline J gene is used to fill in that end. From germline, CDR1 is SGHKS and CDR2 YYEKEE (reference sequence). The CDR3 is 13 residues long. Trimming cost V 0 bases and J 7 bases, with 8 bases left between them.

Turning to this clone: From the germline J gene comes the end of the CDR3, since the read stops 3 residues before it. The chain combines TRBV7-8 with TRBJ1-4; D call uncertain. The germline V gene encodes CDR1 SGHVS and CDR2 FQNEAQ. Trimming cost V 3 bases and J 6 bases, with 17 bases left between them. This CDR3 is 16 amino acids long. CDR3 sequence reads: CASSLLTEGMYEKLFF. CDR3 bases read: TGTGCCAGCAGCTTGCTAACAGAAGGAATGTATGAAAAA.

This clone ranks as large in terms of frequency. The read falls 3 residues short of the CDR3 end, and the missing part is taken from the germline J gene. The chain recombines TRBV11-1 with TRBJ1-3, with D uncertain. Trimming pared 6 bases from V and 2 bases from J, leaving 5 bases between. The germline CDR1 and CDR2 sequences are SGHAT and FQDESV (reference sequence). The CDR3 is 12 amino acids. The CDR3 bases that were read are TGTGCCAGCAGGCGAACTGGAAACACC. It is translated as CASRRTGNT. The CDR3 as a whole reads CASRRTGNTIYF.

As for this clone: The read terminates 3 residues before the CDR3 end, so the remaining end is supplied by the germline J gene. The chain employs TRBV20-1 and TRBJ2-5; 9 nucleotides agree with TRBD1. This CDR3 is 17 amino acids long. Per the germline V gene, CDR1 is DFQATT and CDR2 is SNEGSKA (reference sequence). Trimming removed 3 bases from V and 2 bases from J; junction bases left unmatched: 13. The chain's CDR3 is CSASPQLDRGPQETQYF. The DNA read from the CDR3 is TGCAGTGCTAGTCCCCAACTGGACAGGGGCCCGCAAGAGACC.

Comments on this clone: The read falls 3 residues short of the CDR3 end, and the missing part is taken from the germline J gene. The chain recombines TRBV20-1 with TRBJ2-7; D is unresolved. The CDR3 has 12 residues. Trimming shortened V by 0 bases and J by 2 bases, and 5 bases separated the two germline ends. Germline values: CDR1 DFQATT, CDR2 SNEGSKA (reference sequence). Incomplete CDR3 DNA: TGCAGTGCTAGAGATTCCACCTACGAG. Amino acid sequence: CSARDSTYE. The entire CDR3 is CSARDSTYEQYF.

Turning to this clone: The DNA ends 3 residues before the CDR3 does, and the rest of the CDR3 is filled in from the germline J gene. The chain has TRBV11-2 and TRBJ2-3; D is unclear. Trimming shortened V by 5 bases and J by 0 bases, and 3 bases separated the two germline ends. The CDR3 has 12 residues. Germline CDR1 and CDR2: SGHAT and FQNNGV. The CDR3 loop reads CASSPSTDTQYF. The covered CDR3 bases are TGTGCCAGCAGCCCTAGCACAGATACG. The full variable domain, its missing parts supplied by reference TRBV11-2 and TRBJ2-3, is EAGVAQSPRYKIIEKRQSVAFWCNPISGHATLYWYQQILGQGPKLLIQFQNNGVVDDSQLPKDRFSAERLKGVDSTLKIQPAKLEDSAVYLCASSPSTDTQYFGPGTRLTVL.

With respect to this clone: The CDR3 is cut off 3 residues early in the read; its end comes from the germline J gene. The V and J genes are TRBV2 and TRBJ1-3; D perhaps matches TRBD1 (6 bases). This CDR3 contains 14 residues. Germline loops: CDR1 SNHLY, CDR2 FYNNEI. V lost 8 bases and J lost 0, with 11 bases in between. The CDR3 loop is CASRDNDSGNTIYF. CDR3 DNA, as far as it was read: TGTGCCAGCCGGGACAATGACTCTGGAAACACC.

CDR3 amino acids: CASSGGLEVRETQYF. CDR3 DNA, as far as it was read: TGTGCCAGCAGTGGGGGACTAGAAGTGCGAGAGACC. The chain carries TRBV6-1 and TRBJ2-5; 8 bases line up with TRBD2. Read data end 3 residues before the CDR3 end; the end is taken from the germline J gene. V was pared by 4 bases and J by 4 bases, with 8 bases of the junction left unmatched. The CDR3 covers 15 residues. Germline V gives CDR1 MNHNS, CDR2 SASEGT.

Points on this clone: Read sequence stops 3 residues before the CDR3 end, and the germline J gene provides the missing end. This chain uses TRBV30 with TRBJ2-7; 11 bases are shared with TRBD2. V lost 0 bases, J lost 2 bases, and 9 bases stayed unmatched. The CDR3 contains 17 residues. Germline V lookup: CDR1 GTSNPN, CDR2 SVGIG (reference sequence). The covered CDR3 bases are TGTGCCTGGAGTGTAATCCTAACTAGCGGGAGCGCCTACGAG. Translated, it gives CAWSVILTSGSAYE. The CDR3 as a whole reads CAWSVILTSGSAYEQYF.

As regards this clone: The CDR3 goes on 3 residues after the read ends, and that part is filled in from the germline J gene. The rearrangement joins TRBV30 to TRBJ1-1; 8 nucleotides match TRBD1. The length of the CDR3 is 14 residues. Germline V gene data show CDR1 as GTSNPN and CDR2 as SVGIG (reference sequence). The part of the CDR3 DNA that was read is TGTGCCTGGAGTGTGGCAGGGGGCGTCTGGGAA. Residues: CAWSVAGGVWE. The full CDR3 sequence reads CAWSVAGGVWEAFF.

About this clone itself: Sequencing ends 3 residues short of the CDR3 end; the germline J gene provides the rest. V usage is TRBV7-9 and J usage is TRBJ1-5; no clear D gene. V lost 1 base and J 4 bases, leaving 8 bases between the germline ends. Germline V gene sequence: CDR1 SEHNR, CDR2 FQNEAQ (reference sequence). The CDR3 totals 14 residues. The CDR3 sequence: CASSLGAENQPQHF. CDR3 DNA (partial): TGTGCCAGCAGCTTAGGGGCAGAAAATCAGCCC.

Concerning this clone itself: From the germline J gene comes the end of the CDR3, since the read stops 3 residues before it. V is TRBV9 and J is TRBJ2-2, with D possibly TRBD1 on 5 matching bases. V lost 6 bases and J 0 bases, leaving 9 bases between the germline ends. Per germline, CDR1 SGDLS and CDR2 YYNGEE. The CDR3 has 14 amino acids. The CDR3 sequence is CASTEDTNTGELFF. The sequenced part of the CDR3 DNA is TGTGCCAGCACTGAGGACACGAACACCGGGGAG.

Comments on this clone: With the read ending 3 residues before the CDR3 end, the germline J gene is used to fill in that end. This sequence joins TRBV30 and TRBJ1-3; the D gene is possibly TRBD1 (5 bases). The CDR3 runs 13 residues. Germline V gene lookup returns CDR1 GTSNPN and CDR2 SVGIG (reference sequence). The V end was cut by 5 bases, the J end by 3 bases, with 11 bases between. The CDR3 bases that were read are TGTGCCTGGGACAGAGCTGTTGGAAACACC. It yields the protein CAWDRAVGNT. From start to end, the CDR3 is CAWDRAVGNTIYF.

By frequency, this clone is medium-sized (0.01 to 0.1%). The read ends 3 residues early relative to the CDR3; the germline J gene fills the gap. J is TRBJ2-3 and V is TRBV5-1; TRBD2 is a possible D gene (5 bases). Germline CDR1 is SGHRS and CDR2 is YFSETQ. The CDR3 is made up of 13 amino acids. V shed 10 bases and J shed 1 base, with 13 bases lying between them. Partial CDR3 DNA: TGCGCCTCCAACGGGGTCCGCACAGATACG. Translation gives CASNGVRTDT. In full, the CDR3 is CASNGVRTDTQYF.

About this clone: Read data end 3 residues before the CDR3 end; the end is taken from the germline J gene. V usage is TRBV19 and J usage is TRBJ2-2, with 11 bases that match TRBD1. After removal of 4 bases from V and 5 bases from J, the junction contained 6 bases not matched to a gene. This CDR3 is built from 16 residues. CDR1 is LNHDA, CDR2 SQIVND, per germline (reference sequence). The CDR3 loop reads CASSTPGTGGTGELFF. CDR3 DNA (partial): TGTGCCAGTAGTACGCCCGGGACAGGGGGAACCGGGGAG.

In terms of frequency, this clone is medium-sized. The read ends 3 residues early relative to the CDR3; the germline J gene fills the gap. V gene TRBV18 combines with J gene TRBJ1-2, with 8 nucleotides matching TRBD1. The CDR3 has 16 amino acids. Germline trimming cut 2 bases from V and 4 bases from J; bases unmatched to any gene: 9. Per the germline V gene, CDR1 is KGHSH and CDR2 is LQKENI. The sequenced part of the CDR3 DNA is TGTGCCAGCTCACCAACCGGACAGGGTTCGCGCTATGGC. Translation gives CASSPTGQGSRYG. The CDR3 as a whole reads CASSPTGQGSRYGYTF.

Turning to this clone: Read sequence stops 3 residues before the CDR3 end, and the germline J gene provides the missing end. The chain recombines TRBV19 with TRBJ2-1; 11 bases line up with TRBD2. The CDR3 is 14 residues long. Germline CDR1 reads LNHDA; CDR2 reads SQIVND (reference sequence). Trimming removed 3 bases from V and 7 bases from J; junction bases left unmatched: 2. CDR3 amino acids: CASSISGGANEQFF. CDR3 DNA, as far as it was read: TGTGCCAGTAGTATTAGCGGGGGGGCGAATGAG.

As concerns this clone: The sequence runs out 3 residues before the end of the CDR3; the remainder is reconstructed from the germline J gene. The J gene is TRBJ2-3, the V gene TRBV5-8, with TRBD2 identical over 7 bases. CDR3 length equals 14 residues. Germline CDR1 SGHTS, CDR2 YDEGEE. V was pared by 5 bases and J by 0 bases, with 3 bases of the junction left unmatched. Partial CDR3 DNA: TGTGCCAGCAGACCGGGGGGTAGCACAGATACG. Translated: CASRPGGSTDT. The full CDR3 protein reads CASRPGGSTDTQYF.

Comments on this clone: The read is 3 residues too short to cover the CDR3 end, so that end is filled in from the germline J gene. V is TRBV5-4 and J is TRBJ2-1; D is undetermined. This CDR3 is built from 12 residues. The V end was cut by 0 bases, the J end by 8 bases, with 6 bases between. Looked up from germline, CDR1 is SGHNT and CDR2 is YYREEE (reference sequence). This CDR3 reads CASSLESDEQFF. The part of the CDR3 DNA that was read is TGTGCCAGCAGCTTGGAGAGCGATGAG. The variable domain in full, with the rest retrieved from reference TRBV5-4 and TRBJ2-1, is ETGVTQSPTHLIKTRGQQVTLRCSSQSGHNTVSWYQQALGQGPQFIFQYYREEENGRGNFPPRFSGLQFPNYSSELNVNALELDDSALYLCASSLESDEQFFGPGTRLTVL.

A word on this clone: A junction end diverges from the germline sequence, so it may reflect a read error. The observed sequence ends 3 residues before the CDR3 terminus, with the missing tail filled in from the germline J gene. The chain employs TRBV4-2 and TRBJ2-2; TRBD2 agrees at 7 bases. CDR1 and CDR2 (germline): LGHNA, YNFKEQ. CDR3 size: 16 residues. CDR3 in amino acids: CASSQVASGNTGELFF. CDR3 DNA (partial): TGCGCCAGCAGCCAAGTGGCTAGCGGGAACACCGGGGAG.

With respect to this clone: The missing CDR3 end, 3 residues past where the read stops, is filled in from the germline J gene. V gene TRBV5-5 combines with J gene TRBJ2-7; 9 bases align to TRBD1. The junction had 6 bases not matched to a gene; V was cut back by 1 base and J by 4 bases. The CDR3 consists of 15 residues. CDR1 is SGHKS and CDR2 is YYEKEE in the germline V gene (reference sequence). The CDR3 sequence is CASSLSWGQGYEQYF. CDR3 bases read: TGTGCCAGCAGCTTGAGTTGGGGACAGGGTTACGAG.

A remark on this clone: One end of the junction is discordant with germline, which a read error may explain. The CDR3 sequence is CASSPPHNKPQHF. The sequenced CDR3 bases are TGTGCCAGCAGTCCTCCTCACAATAAGCCC. This chain connects TRBV28 to TRBJ1-5; D uncertain. The read halts 3 residues ahead of the CDR3 end, with the missing end drawn from the germline J gene. CDR1 and CDR2 (germline): MDHEN, SYDVKM. The CDR3 spans 13 residues.

As for this clone: The CDR3 extends 3 residues past the end of the read, so its final part is completed from the germline J gene. This chain joins TRBV7-9 and TRBJ1-6; no definite D call. The CDR3 consists of 14 residues. CDR1 SEHNR and CDR2 FQNEAQ come from the germline V gene (reference sequence). With 3 bases removed from V and 7 bases from J, the gap between germline ends came to 10 bases. CDR3 residues: CASSFEGRNSPLHF. CDR3 DNA (partial): TGTGCCAGCAGCTTCGAGGGTAGAAATTCACCC.

CDR3 in amino acids: CASLSLGGQRIRTDTQYF. The covered CDR3 bases are TGTGCCAGCTTGAGCCTGGGGGGACAGAGAATTCGCACAGATACG. This chain links TRBV18 with TRBJ2-3; maybe TRBD1 (7 bases). Sequencing ends 3 residues short of the CDR3 end; the germline J gene provides the rest. Trimming left V 7 bases short and J 1 base short, with 24 bases between. The CDR3 sequence is 18 residues long. CDR1 and CDR2 from the germline V gene are KGHSH and LQKENI.

Details on this clone: Read data end 3 residues before the CDR3 end; the end is taken from the germline J gene. The J gene is TRBJ1-2, the V gene TRBV5-4; maybe TRBD1 (5 bases). Germline values: CDR1 SGHNT, CDR2 YYREEE (reference sequence). Trimming took off 1 base at V and 2 bases at J, with 12 bases between the two ends. The CDR3 is 15 residues long. CDR3 bases read: TGTGCCAGCAGCTTGAAGGGACTAGGAAACTATGGC. It codes for CASSLKGLGNYG. The full CDR3 reads CASSLKGLGNYGYTF.

Notes on this clone: The CDR3 extends 3 residues past the end of the read, so its final part is completed from the germline J gene. The chain couples TRBV29-1 to TRBJ2-1, with unresolved D. Trimming took off 7 bases at V and 4 bases at J, with 11 bases between the two ends. This CDR3 has 12 amino acids. The V gene's germline CDR1 is SQVTM and CDR2 ANQGSEA. The CDR3 DNA, read in part, is TGCAGCGATATAGTTGTGTACAATGAG. Its protein product is CSDIVVYNE. The whole CDR3 reads CSDIVVYNEQFF.

Concerning this clone itself: The read ends 3 residues early relative to the CDR3; the germline J gene fills the gap. This sequence joins TRBV7-2 and TRBJ1-1; maybe TRBD1 (6 bases). Germline CDR1 reads SGHTA; CDR2 reads FQGNSA. The CDR3 covers 14 residues. Trimming stripped 5 bases from V and 6 bases from J, with 16 bases between. CDR3 bases read: TGTGCCAGCAGCCTCAACAGGGCCCCCGCTGAA. Protein product: CASSLNRAPAE. The full CDR3 sequence reads CASSLNRAPAEAFF. The full variable domain, with the rest looked up from reference TRBV7-2 and TRBJ1-1, is GAGVSQSPSNKVTEKGKDVELRCDPISGHTALYWYRQSLGQGLEFLIYFQGNSAPDKSGLPSDRFSAERTGGSVSTLTIQRTQQEDSAVYLCASSLNRAPAEAFFGQGTRLTVV.

This clone counts as medium-sized (0.01 to 0.1%) by frequency. The CDR3 is cut off 3 residues early in the read; its end comes from the germline J gene. The chain is built from TRBV30 and TRBJ1-2; D perhaps matches TRBD1 (5 bases). The CDR3 consists of 13 residues. The germline V gene has CDR1 GTSNPN and CDR2 SVGIG (reference sequence). Trimming shortened V by 0 bases and J by 6 bases, and 11 bases separated the two germline ends. The CDR3 protein is CAWSVISGNGYTF. The sequenced part of the CDR3 DNA is TGTGCCTGGAGTGTAATCTCAGGGAATGGC.

Incomplete CDR3 DNA: TGCGCCAGCAGCCCAGGGACAGGTGTAAACATT. Encoded protein: CASSPGTGVNI. The full CDR3 sequence reads CASSPGTGVNIQYF. The chain carries TRBV5-1 and TRBJ2-4, with 8 bases aligning to TRBD1. From the germline J gene comes the end of the CDR3, since the read stops 3 residues before it. With V trimmed by 4 bases and J by 6 bases, 6 bases remained unmatched. Germline V gene data show CDR1 as SGHRS and CDR2 as YFSETQ. CDR3 length: 14 amino acids.

CDR3 bases read: TGTGCCAGCAACTTCGGACTGTTCACAGATACG. The encoded protein is CASNFGLFTDT. From start to end, the CDR3 is CASNFGLFTDTQYF. The rearrangement joins TRBV5-6 to TRBJ2-3, with D tentatively TRBD2 (5 bases). The CDR3 extends 3 residues past the end of the read, so its final part is completed from the germline J gene. V was trimmed by 6 bases and J by 2 bases, leaving 13 bases between them. In germline, CDR1 is SGHDT, CDR2 YYEEEE. The CDR3 runs 14 residues.

This chain's CDR3 is CASSYTGGTEAFF. The CDR3 DNA, read in part, is TGTGCCAGCAGCTATACAGGGGGCACTGAA. The chain carries TRBV7-3 and TRBJ1-1; 8 bases agree with TRBD1. The read comes to an end 3 residues before the CDR3 does, leaving the germline J gene to fill in the end. The CDR3 extends over 13 amino acids. Germline V CDR1 and CDR2: SGHTA, FQGTGA. J lost 4 bases, V lost 4 bases, and 2 bases had no gene match. The whole variable domain, remainder taken from reference TRBV7-3 and TRBJ1-1, is GAGVSQTPSNKVTEKGKYVELRCDPISGHTALYWYRQSLGQGPEFLIYFQGTGAADDSGLPNDRFFAVRPEGSVSTLKIQRTERGDSAVYLCASSYTGGTEAFFGQGTRLTVV.